This T cell receptor (beta chain) was recorded in a study of T cell responses to AZD1222 COVID-19 vaccine. Germline V gene lookup returns CDR1 SGHRS and CDR2 YFSETQ. This CDR3 is 14 amino acids long. J gave up 5 bases and V 0 bases, and 5 bases lay outside the gene matches. The table came from immunoSEQ multiplex PCR; TCRdb's copy has only in-frame clones and leaves some out. The repertoire includes roughly 98,000 clones, around 85% of them detected once, and approximately 15% sits in the top ten. V usage is TRBV5-1 and J usage is TRBJ2-7; TRBD2 agrees at 7 bases. The specimen comprised peripheral blood, sampled 28 days after the second AZD1222 dose. The origin of this receptor is an adult who received the AZD1222 COVID-19 vaccine. CDR3 in amino acids: CASSLGGSFDEQYF. The CDR3 DNA follows: TGCGCCAGCAGCTTGGGCGGGAGTTTCGACGAGCAGTACTTC. Drawing the rest from reference TRBV5-1 and TRBJ2-7, the complete variable domain is KAGVTQTPRYLIKTRGQQVTLSCSPISGHRSVSWYQQTPGQGLQFLFEYFSETQRNKGNFPGRFSGRQFSNSRSEMNVSTLELGDSALYLCASSLGGSFDEQYFGPGTRLTVT.